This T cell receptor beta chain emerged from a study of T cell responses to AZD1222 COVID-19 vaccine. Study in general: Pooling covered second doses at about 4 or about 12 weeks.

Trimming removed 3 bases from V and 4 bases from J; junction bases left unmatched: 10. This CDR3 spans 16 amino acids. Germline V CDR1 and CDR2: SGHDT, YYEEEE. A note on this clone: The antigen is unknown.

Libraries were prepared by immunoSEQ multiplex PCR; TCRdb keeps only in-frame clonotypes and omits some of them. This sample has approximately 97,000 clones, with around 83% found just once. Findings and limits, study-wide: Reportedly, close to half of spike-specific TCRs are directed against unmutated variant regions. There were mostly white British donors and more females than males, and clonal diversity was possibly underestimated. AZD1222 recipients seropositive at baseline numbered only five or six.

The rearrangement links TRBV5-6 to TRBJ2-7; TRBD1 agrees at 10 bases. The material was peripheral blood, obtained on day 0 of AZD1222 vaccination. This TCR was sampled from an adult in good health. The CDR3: CASSWAGDRGRYEQYF. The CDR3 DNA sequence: TGTGCCAGCAGCTGGGCGGGGGACAGGGGACGGTACGAGCAGTACTTC.